This TCR beta chain stems from a study of CD8+CD57+ T cells in acquired aplastic anemia. With respect to this clonotype: Relative to the germline gene, one junction end is altered; a read error may explain this.

Patients who underwent sequencing had shown CD8+CD57+ cell expansion by flow cytometry. At blood sampling, none of the patients had yet received therapy. Genomic DNA, serving as template, underwent TCR beta VDJ and CDR3 profiling. TCRdb re-called the reads with MiXCR, one entry per CDR3 protein. The table includes 270,000 or so distinct CDR3 sequences, around 82% detected once. The CDR3 has 15 residues. Germline V gene sequence: CDR1 SNHLY, CDR2 FYNNEI. Specimen: sorted CD4+, CD8+, or CD8+CD57+ T cells (not recorded which) from PBMCs. The V and J genes are TRBV2 and TRBJ1-2; 8 bases agree with TRBD1. The TCR was taken from a human donor with aplastic anemia. In DNA form, the CDR3 reads TGTGCCAGCAGTGGGGCAGGGGGCGCGGACTCTGGAGACATCTTC. Its protein is CASSGAGGADSGDIF.